This TCR beta chain emerged from a study of cytomegalovirus exposure and HLA in healthy donors. Overall study results and limits: Productive rates of about 90% or about 30% were seen for most TCR beta V segments in an earlier analysis.

Germline-derived CDR1 and CDR2 are SEHNR and FQNEAQ (reference sequence). Trimming cost V 5 bases and J 3 bases; bases outside gene matches: 6. This CDR3 is built from 16 residues. A word on this clone: What it recognizes is unknown.

Primers for the PCR totalled 60 Vbeta and 13 Jbeta. The data were produced by immunoSEQ multiplex PCR, yet TCRdb's version contains in-frame clones alone and is incomplete. In the table there are under 150,000 clones, roughly 89% of which are singletons. Sequencing used PBMCs. The gene calls are TRBV7-9 and TRBJ2-1, with TRBD2 matching 11 bases. This clonotype originated in a woman younger than 45 in good health and CMV-seronegative. The CDR3 coding sequence is TGTGCCAGCAGCACAACCGGGACTAGCGGCTACAATGAGCAGTTCTTC. Translating gives CASSTTGTSGYNEQFF.